Listed here are 32 T cell receptor beta chains from one sample, sequenced in a study of blood T cell repertoires in COVID-19. TCRdb keeps only in-frame clones here, not all; method: immunoSEQ multiplex PCR. Of about 380,000 clones detected, about four fifths appear once; the ten largest clones hold more than 1%. Specimen: peripheral blood. Every receptor here comes from a human donor with acute or convalescent COVID-19. The donor label of this sample is uncertain.

The J gene is TRBJ1-3, the V gene TRBV20-1, with D possibly matching TRBD1 (5 bases). CDR3 length: 11 amino acids. Germline CDR1 and CDR2: DFQATT and SNEGSKA (reference sequence). Trimming stripped 5 bases from V and 9 bases from J, with 11 bases between. CDR3 loop: CSAPQGGTIYF. The CDR3 DNA reads TGCAGTGCTCCCCAGGGCGGCACCATATATTTT.

This chain connects TRBV6-2 or TRBV6-3 to TRBJ2-1; 11 bases are shared with TRBD2. This CDR3 spans 15 amino acids. Germline CDR1 MNHEY, CDR2 SVGEGT. V lost 6 bases and J lost 2; bases outside the gene matches: 3. The CDR3 here is CASSYSGGAYNEQFF. The CDR3 bases are TGTGCCAGCAGCTATAGCGGGGGGGCCTACAATGAGCAGTTCTTC.

The V gene is TRBV3-1 (or the pseudogene TRBV3-2), the J gene TRBJ1-4; the D gene is possibly TRBD1 (5 bases). This CDR3 has 13 amino acids. V lost 5 bases to trimming and J lost 8 bases, with 12 bases between them. Germline CDR1 reads LGHDT; CDR2 reads YNNKEL (reference sequence). The CDR3 nucleotides are TGTGCCAGCAGCAATAACAACAGGGAAAAACTGTTTTTT. This translates into CASSNNNREKLFF.

The rearrangement links TRBV19 to TRBJ2-3; the D gene is possibly TRBD1 (6 bases). The CDR3 loop spans 13 amino acids. V was shortened by 5 bases and J by 5 bases, with 11 bases between the two germline ends. Germline loops: CDR1 LNHDA, CDR2 SQIVND (reference sequence). CDR3 region: CASSPGDLDTQYF. CDR3 DNA: TGTGCCAGTAGTCCAGGGGACCTAGATACGCAGTATTTT.

This clone showed up just a few times. CDR3 coding DNA: TGTGCCAGCAGTCCTGACCACAGGGTCGGGGGCTACACCTTC. This codes for CASSPDHRVGGYTF. The V call is TRBV27, the J call TRBJ1-2, with TRBD1 as a possible D gene (6 bases). The CDR3 totals 14 residues. Germline V gene data show CDR1 as MNHEY and CDR2 as SMNVEV (reference sequence). V was clipped by 5 bases and J by 8 bases, with 18 bases between them.

The rearrangement uses TRBV2 and TRBJ1-5; tentatively, D is TRBD1 (5 bases). Trimming cost V 11 bases and J 2 bases, with 16 bases left between them. The CDR3 loop spans 14 amino acids. Germline-derived CDR1 and CDR2 are SNHLY and FYNNEI. As DNA, the CDR3 is TGTGCCGGAAGGGCGGGGGTTGGCAATCAGCCCCAGCATTTT. Translated, it gives CAGRAGVGNQPQHF.

A single count supports this clone. V is TRBV6-1 and J is TRBJ1-5; unclear D gene. Trimming pared 1 base from V and 5 bases from J, leaving 6 bases between. This CDR3 contains 13 residues. The germline CDR1 and CDR2 sequences are MNHNS and SASEGT. The CDR3 protein is CASSEVRYQPQHF. CDR3 nucleotide sequence: TGTGCCAGCAGTGAAGTCCGGTATCAGCCCCAGCATTTT.

The chain has TRBV28 and TRBJ1-5; D not certain. CDR1 and CDR2 (germline): MDHEN, SYDVKM. CDR3 length: 16 amino acids. V was clipped by 3 bases and J by 3 bases, with 15 bases between them. CDR3 residues: CASSFRAEGNNQPQHF. The CDR3 region has the DNA TGTGCCAGCAGTTTTAGGGCAGAGGGAAACAATCAGCCCCAGCATTTT.

This clone was recorded only once. DNA for the CDR3: TGTGCCAGCAGTTACCCAAAGCGGGGGGGATCCTACGAGCAGTACTTC. This encodes CASSYPKRGGSYEQYF. The chain carries TRBV6-5 and TRBJ2-7, with 10 bases lining up with TRBD2. The CDR3 runs 16 residues. In germline, CDR1 is MNHEY, CDR2 SVGAGI. Losses at the gene ends were 2 bases for V and 1 base for J; bases not matched to a gene: 5.

The chain carries TRBV18 and TRBJ1-2, with D perhaps TRBD1 (5 bases). Germline V gene lookup returns CDR1 KGHSH and CDR2 LQKENI. Trimming cost V 5 bases and J 3 bases, with 13 bases left between them. This CDR3 is built from 14 residues. CDR3 sequence (DNA): TGTGCCAGCTCAAACCAGGGCCAGGACTATGGCTACACCTTC. This gives the protein CASSNQGQDYGYTF.

There are a few counts of this clone. V usage is TRBV18 and J usage is TRBJ1-3; D ambiguous. The germline gives CDR1 KGHSH, CDR2 LQKENI. The germline V and J ends were trimmed by 1 base and 8 bases, with 12 bases remaining between them. The CDR3 length is 14 residues. This chain's CDR3 is CASSPQPIRDTIYF. As DNA, the CDR3 is TGTGCCAGCTCACCACAACCGATTCGGGACACCATATATTTT.

The CDR3 is CASSFSPGFNEQFF. In DNA form, the CDR3 reads TGTGCCAGCAGTTTCTCCCCAGGTTTTAATGAGCAGTTCTTC. The chain uses TRBV28 and TRBJ2-1; no firm D call. Trimming left V 3 bases short and J 7 bases short, with 13 bases between. The CDR3 has 14 amino acids. Germline lookup yields CDR1 MDHEN and CDR2 SYDVKM. The variable domain in full, completed from reference TRBV28 and TRBJ2-1, reads DVKVTQSSRYLVKRTGEKVFLECVQDMDHENMFWYRQDPGLGLRLIYFSYDVKMKEKGDIPEGYSVSREKKERFSLILESASTNQTSMYLCASSFSPGFNEQFFGPGTRLTVL.

This clone was found a few times. The V gene is TRBV3-1 (or the pseudogene TRBV3-2), the J gene TRBJ1-4, with a tentative D call TRBD1 (5 bases). The CDR3 is 17 residues long. CDR1 is LGHDT and CDR2 is YNNKEL in the germline V gene (reference sequence). Trimming stripped 0 bases from V and 6 bases from J, with 17 bases between. As DNA, the CDR3 is TGTGCCAGCAGCCAAGAGGACACCCCCACGGGCTATGAAAAACTGTTTTTT. Encoded protein: CASSQEDTPTGYEKLFF.

The chain is built from TRBV6-5 and TRBJ1-2, with D perhaps matching TRBD1 (6 bases). The germline gives CDR1 MNHEY, CDR2 SVGAGI. The CDR3 is 13 amino acids. Trimming cost V 6 bases and J 6 bases, with 14 bases left between them. CDR3 DNA sequence: TGTGCCAGCAGATCAACAGGGATGAATGGCTACACCTTC. Protein: CASRSTGMNGYTF.

This clone appeared a few times. The rearrangement joins TRBV5-4 to TRBJ1-6; TRBD1 matches 10 bases. The CDR3 covers 14 residues. Germline V gene lookup returns CDR1 SGHNT and CDR2 YYREEE (reference sequence). J lost 8 bases, V lost 8 bases, and 7 bases had no gene match. The DNA of the CDR3 is TGTGCCAGTAGGGACAGGGGATCAGATTCACCCCTCCACTTT. It yields the protein CASRDRGSDSPLHF. Based on the CDR3 plus reference TRBV5-4 and TRBJ1-6, the full variable domain is ETGVTQSPTHLIKTRGQQVTLRCSSQSGHNTVSWYQQALGQGPQFIFQYYREEENGRGNFPPRFSGLQFPNYSSELNVNALELDDSALYLCASRDRGSDSPLHFGNGTRLTVT.

The J gene is TRBJ2-2, the V gene TRBV2, with D tentatively TRBD2 (6 bases). The V gene's germline CDR1 is SNHLY and CDR2 FYNNEI. V was cut by 4 bases and J by 10 bases, with 25 bases left in between. This CDR3 spans 17 amino acids. The CDR3 here is CASSVEIGARGLEELFF. The CDR3 nucleotides read TGTGCCAGCAGTGTAGAAATCGGGGCCCGGGGGTTGGAGGAGCTGTTTTTT.

The chain uses TRBV7-9 and TRBJ1-1; D perhaps matches TRBD1 (6 bases). The CDR3 sequence is 11 residues long. Trimming left V 6 bases short and J 10 bases short, with 12 bases between. Germline V CDR1 and CDR2: SEHNR, FQNEAQ (reference sequence). CDR3 coding DNA: TGTGCCAGCAGTACCGACAGGCCAGCTTTCTTT. It translates to CASSTDRPAFF.

This chain connects TRBV20-1 to TRBJ1-2; D uncertain. Trimming stripped 7 bases from V and 7 bases from J, with 13 bases between. The CDR3 contains 11 residues. The germline gives CDR1 DFQATT, CDR2 SNEGSKA (reference sequence). The CDR3 nucleotides are TGCAGTGGTGAGAGAGGAGGTGGCTACACCTTC. Translating gives CSGERGGGYTF.

The chain couples TRBV10-2 to TRBJ1-6; no reliable D call. The CDR3 consists of 14 residues. Deletions cut 1 base from V and 10 bases from J, with 11 bases between. Germline V gene data show CDR1 as WSHSY and CDR2 as SAAADI. The CDR3 protein is CASSEFPPRSPLHF. The CDR3 DNA follows: TGCGCCAGCAGTGAGTTTCCCCCTCGGTCACCCCTCCACTTT.

The chain uses TRBV3-1 (or the pseudogene TRBV3-2) and TRBJ2-2; D remains ambiguous. Trimming pared 4 bases from V and 6 bases from J, leaving 18 bases between. Germline-derived CDR1 and CDR2 are LGHDT and YNNKEL (reference sequence). This CDR3 is 16 amino acids long. The CDR3 here is CASSPQLGGGAGELFF. In nucleotides, the CDR3 is TGTGCCAGCAGCCCTCAGTTGGGTGGCGGCGCCGGGGAGCTGTTTTTT.

The chain carries TRBV3-1 (or the pseudogene TRBV3-2) and TRBJ2-2, with TRBD2 matching 8 bases. This CDR3 has 15 residues. The J segment lost 1 base and the V segment lost 4 bases, leaving 2 bases of the junction unmatched. Germline V gene sequence: CDR1 LGHDT, CDR2 YNNKEL (reference sequence). The CDR3 spells CASSPLAGNTGELFF. CDR3 nucleotide sequence: TGTGCCAGCAGCCCCCTAGCGGGGAACACCGGGGAGCTGTTTTTT.

The J gene is TRBJ1-6, the V gene TRBV28; D possibly corresponds to TRBD1 (6 bases). This CDR3 spans 18 amino acids. Germline loops: CDR1 MDHEN, CDR2 SYDVKM. Trimming shortened V by 6 bases and J by 5 bases, and 23 bases separated the two germline ends. The CDR3 sequence is CASRTGQSPRLHNSPLHF. The CDR3 DNA reads TGTGCCAGCAGAACGGGACAATCTCCCCGACTCCATAATTCACCCCTCCACTTT.

The V and J genes are TRBV3-1 (or the pseudogene TRBV3-2) and TRBJ1-5, with 7 bases that match TRBD1. Germline-derived CDR1 and CDR2 are LGHDT and YNNKEL (reference sequence). J lost 5 bases, V lost 1 base, and 5 bases had no gene match. This CDR3 is built from 15 residues. CDR3 loop: CASSQGRGQYQPQHF. The CDR3 DNA is TGTGCCAGCAGCCAAGGCAGGGGACAGTATCAGCCCCAGCATTTT.

J is TRBJ1-6 and V is TRBV18, with TRBD1 as a possible D gene (5 bases). V lost 0 bases and J lost 4, with 7 bases in between. CDR1 and CDR2 from the germline V gene are KGHSH and LQKENI. This CDR3 has 15 amino acids. CDR3 region: CASSPPDSYNSPLHF. In DNA, the CDR3 is TGTGCCAGCTCACCACCCGACAGTTATAATTCACCCCTCCACTTT. The variable domain in full, completed from reference TRBV18 and TRBJ1-6, reads NAGVMQNPRHLVRRRGQEARLRCSPMKGHSHVYWYRQLPEEGLKFMVYLQKENIIDESGMPKERFSAEFPKEGPSILRIQQVVRGDSAAYFCASSPPDSYNSPLHFGNGTRLTVT.

The chain is built from TRBV5-1 and TRBJ2-1, with TRBD2 matching 7 bases. After removal of 5 bases from V and 5 bases from J, the junction contained 10 bases not matched to a gene. The CDR3 spans 15 residues. In germline, CDR1 is SGHRS, CDR2 YFSETQ. CDR3 sequence: CASSPASGYNNEQFF. The DNA for the CDR3 is TGCGCCAGCAGTCCAGCTAGCGGATACAACAATGAGCAGTTCTTC. Complete variable domain (other parts from reference TRBV5-1 and TRBJ2-1): KAGVTQTPRYLIKTRGQQVTLSCSPISGHRSVSWYQQTPGQGLQFLFEYFSETQRNKGNFPGRFSGRQFSNSRSEMNVSTLELGDSALYLCASSPASGYNNEQFFGPGTRLTVL.

The V and J genes are TRBV20-1 and TRBJ2-1, with 10 nucleotides matching TRBD1. CDR3 length: 14 residues. Looked up from germline, CDR1 is DFQATT and CDR2 is SNEGSKA (reference sequence). After removal of 3 bases from V and 5 bases from J, the junction contained 4 bases not matched to a gene. The CDR3, as DNA: TGCAGTGCTAGTGACAGGGGGCGTAACAATGAGCAGTTCTTC. This gives the protein CSASDRGRNNEQFF.

This clone was recorded a few times. V usage is TRBV5-6 and J usage is TRBJ1-2; 7 nucleotides align to TRBD1. Germline CDR1 is SGHDT and CDR2 is YYEEEE. V lost 4 bases and J lost 8; bases outside the gene matches: 11. This CDR3 region has 14 residues. This CDR3 reads CASSPRTGQRGYTF. As DNA, the CDR3 is TGTGCCAGCAGCCCTAGGACGGGACAGAGGGGCTACACCTTC.

The chain couples TRBV5-1 to TRBJ1-1; 9 bases agree with TRBD1. V shed 7 bases, J shed 3 bases, and the junction held 4 bases outside the gene matches. This CDR3 has 13 residues. Germline assignment: CDR1 SGHRS and CDR2 YFSETQ. Here the CDR3 reads CASGTGRHTEAFF. The CDR3 DNA sequence: TGCGCCAGCGGGACAGGGCGCCACACTGAAGCTTTCTTT.

The rearrangement links TRBV14 to TRBJ2-3; 9 nucleotides agree with TRBD1. Germline CDR1 SGHDN, CDR2 FVKESK. The CDR3 length is 16 residues. The ends lost 4 bases at V and 6 bases at J; junction bases unmatched: 11. CDR3 sequence reads: CASSRSLGQGTDTQYF. CDR3 DNA: TGTGCCAGCAGCCGGTCCCTAGGACAGGGGACGGATACGCAGTATTTT. The full variable domain, with the rest looked up from reference TRBV14 and TRBJ2-3, is EAGVTQFPSHSVIEKGQTVTLRCDPISGHDNLYWYRRVMGKEIKFLLHFVKESKQDESGMPNNRFLAERTGGTYSTLKVQPAELEDSGVYFCASSRSLGQGTDTQYFGPGTRLTVL.

This chain connects TRBV2 to TRBJ2-1, with TRBD1 matching 11 bases. The CDR3 length is 15 residues. Trimming took 5 bases from V and 6 from J; bases not matched to a gene: 6. Germline V gene lookup returns CDR1 SNHLY and CDR2 FYNNEI. CDR3 residues: CASSWDRGNINEQFF. The CDR3 region has the DNA TGTGCCAGCAGTTGGGACAGGGGGAATATCAATGAGCAGTTCTTC.

The chain links TRBV7-2 to TRBJ1-1; D is perhaps TRBD1 (5 bases). Germline CDR1 and CDR2: SGHTA and FQGNSA. Between the trimmed V and J ends, which lost 5 bases and 5 bases, there was a span of 21 bases. The CDR3 spans 16 residues. CDR3 DNA: TGTGCCAGCAGCCCGCGCGGGGGGGTACGGAGGACTGAAGCTTTCTTT. Translating gives CASSPRGGVRRTEAFF.

Details on this clone: In the same sample, other DNA sequences code for this CDR3. This chain uses TRBV15 with TRBJ2-7, with D unclear. The length of the CDR3 is 14 residues. Germline values: CDR1 LNHNV, CDR2 YYDKDF (reference sequence). V lost 1 base and J lost 0, with 7 bases in between. CDR3 DNA: TGTGCCACCAGCAGAGGTGGTAGCTCCTACGAGCAGTACTTC. It translates to CATSRGGSSYEQYF. The full variable domain, rest sourced from reference TRBV15 and TRBJ2-7, is DAMVIQNPRYQVTQFGKPVTLSCSQTLNHNVMYWYQQKSSQAPKLLFHYYDKDFNNEADTPDNFQSRRPNTSFCFLDIRSPGLGDTAMYLCATSRGGSSYEQYFGPGTRLTVT.